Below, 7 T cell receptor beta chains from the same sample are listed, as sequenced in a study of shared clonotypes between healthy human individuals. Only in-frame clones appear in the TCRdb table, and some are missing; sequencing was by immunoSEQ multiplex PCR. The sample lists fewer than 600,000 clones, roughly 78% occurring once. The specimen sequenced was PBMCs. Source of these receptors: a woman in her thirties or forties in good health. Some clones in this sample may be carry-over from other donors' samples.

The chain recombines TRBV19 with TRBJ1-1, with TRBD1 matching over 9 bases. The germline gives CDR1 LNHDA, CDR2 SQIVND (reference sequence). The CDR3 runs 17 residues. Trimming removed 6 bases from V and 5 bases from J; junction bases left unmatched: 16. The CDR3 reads CASSPGVYRGRGTEAFF. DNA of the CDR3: TGTGCCAGTAGCCCGGGTGTTTACAGGGGGCGAGGAACTGAAGCTTTCTTT.

The CDR3 protein is CASSGPGDEQYF. The CDR3 DNA is TGTGCCAGCAGCGGCCCGGGGGACGAGCAGTACTTC. The chain is built from TRBV9 and TRBJ2-7; the D gene is possibly TRBD2 (6 bases). The germline CDR1 and CDR2 sequences are SGDLS and YYNGEE. The CDR3 length is 12 residues. Trimming left V 3 bases short and J 5 bases short, with 9 bases between.

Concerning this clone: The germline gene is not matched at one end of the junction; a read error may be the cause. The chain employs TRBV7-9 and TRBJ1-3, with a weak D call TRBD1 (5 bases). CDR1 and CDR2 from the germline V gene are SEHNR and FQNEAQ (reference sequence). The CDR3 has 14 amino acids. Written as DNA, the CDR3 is TGTGCCAGCAGGTTAGGGGTTTCTGGAAACACCATATATTTT. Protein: CASRLGVSGNTIYF.

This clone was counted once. CDR3 bases: TGTGCCAGCTCACCAAGCCGGGGCCTTGAAGCTTTCTTT. As protein: CASSPSRGLEAFF. V is TRBV18 and J is TRBJ1-1; weak D call: TRBD1 (5 bases). The CDR3 runs 13 residues. The V end lost 2 bases, the J end lost 7 bases, and 11 bases lay between the germline ends. CDR1 is KGHSH and CDR2 is LQKENI in the germline V gene.

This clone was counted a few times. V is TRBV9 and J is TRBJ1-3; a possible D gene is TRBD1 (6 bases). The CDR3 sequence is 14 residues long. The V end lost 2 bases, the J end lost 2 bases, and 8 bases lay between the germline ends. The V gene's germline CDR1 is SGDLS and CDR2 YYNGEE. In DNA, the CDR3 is TGTGCCAGCAGCGTTACAGGGACTGGAAACACCATATATTTT. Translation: CASSVTGTGNTIYF.

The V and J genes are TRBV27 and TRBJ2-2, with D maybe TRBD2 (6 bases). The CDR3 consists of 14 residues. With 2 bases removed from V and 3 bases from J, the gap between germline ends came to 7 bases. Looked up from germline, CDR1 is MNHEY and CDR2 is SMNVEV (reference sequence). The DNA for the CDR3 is TGTGCCAGCAGTTTACGGGGGTACACCGGGGAGCTGTTTTTT. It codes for CASSLRGYTGELFF.

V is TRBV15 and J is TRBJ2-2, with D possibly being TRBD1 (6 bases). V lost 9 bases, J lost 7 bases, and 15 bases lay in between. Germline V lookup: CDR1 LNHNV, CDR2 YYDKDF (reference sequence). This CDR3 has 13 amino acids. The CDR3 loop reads CATGGRGIGELFF. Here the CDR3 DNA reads TGTGCCACTGGTGGCAGGGGTATCGGGGAGCTGTTTTTT.